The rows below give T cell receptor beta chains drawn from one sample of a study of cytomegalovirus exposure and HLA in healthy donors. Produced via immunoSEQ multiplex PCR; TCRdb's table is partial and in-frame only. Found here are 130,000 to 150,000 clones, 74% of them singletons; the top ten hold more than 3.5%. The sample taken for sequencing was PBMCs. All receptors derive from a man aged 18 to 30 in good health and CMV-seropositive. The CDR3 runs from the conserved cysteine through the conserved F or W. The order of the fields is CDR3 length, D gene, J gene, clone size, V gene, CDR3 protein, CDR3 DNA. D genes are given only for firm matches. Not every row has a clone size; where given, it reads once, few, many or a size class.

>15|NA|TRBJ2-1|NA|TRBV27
CASSLFGSSYNEQFF
TGTGCCAGCAGTTTATTCGGTAGCTCCTACAATGAGCAGTTCTTC
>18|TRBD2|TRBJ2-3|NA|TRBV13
CASSSRTSGGWGTDTQYF
TGTGCCAGCAGCTCGCGGACTAGCGGGGGGTGGGGCACAGATACGCAGTATTTT
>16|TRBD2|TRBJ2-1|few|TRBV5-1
CASSSQLAGGPNEQFF
TGCGCCAGCAGCAGTCAACTAGCGGGGGGGCCGAATGAGCAGTTCTTC
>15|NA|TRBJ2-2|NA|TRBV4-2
CASRYGGANTGELFF
TGTGCCAGCAGGTACGGCGGGGCGAACACCGGGGAGCTGTTTTTT
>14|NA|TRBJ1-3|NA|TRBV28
CASEGKVSGYTIYF
TGTGCCAGCGAAGGAAAGGTCAGCGGGTACACCATATATTTT
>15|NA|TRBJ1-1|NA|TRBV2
CASRDGPTGFTEAFF
TGTGCCAGCAGGGACGGCCCTACAGGGTTTACTGAAGCTTTCTTT
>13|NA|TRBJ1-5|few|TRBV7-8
CASSLEDQGPQHF
TGTGCCAGCAGCTTAGAGGATCAGGGGCCCCAGCATTTT
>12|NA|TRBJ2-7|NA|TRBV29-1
CSVVGGGYEQYF
TGCAGCGTTGTTGGCGGAGGTTACGAGCAGTACTTC
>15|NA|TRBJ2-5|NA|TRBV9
CASSVVAGRQETQYF
TGTGCCAGCAGCGTAGTGGCAGGTCGACAAGAGACCCAGTACTTC
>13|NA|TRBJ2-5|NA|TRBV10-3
CAISSQGGETQYF
TGTGCCATCAGCTCGCAGGGGGGAGAGACCCAGTACTTC
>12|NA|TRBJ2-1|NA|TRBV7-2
CASSLALRGVFF
TGTGCCAGCAGCTTAGCCCTCAGGGGGGTGTTCTTC
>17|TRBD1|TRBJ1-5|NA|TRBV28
CASSTGTGIRGNQPQHF
TGTGCCAGCAGTACCGGGACAGGGATAAGGGGCAATCAGCCCCAGCATTTT
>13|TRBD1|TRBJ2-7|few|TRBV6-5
CASKGTGAREQYF
TGTGCCAGCAAAGGGACAGGGGCTAGAGAGCAGTACTTC
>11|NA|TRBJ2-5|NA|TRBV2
CASKEAETQYF
TGTGCCAGCAAAGAGGCGGAGACCCAGTACTTC
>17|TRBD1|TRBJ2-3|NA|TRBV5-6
CASSLRVGTGRTDTQYF
TGTGCCAGCAGCTTGAGAGTCGGGACAGGGAGAACAGATACGCAGTATTTT
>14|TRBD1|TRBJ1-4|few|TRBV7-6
CASSPTGIGEKLFF
TGTGCCAGCAGCCCGACAGGGATTGGTGAAAAACTGTTTTTT
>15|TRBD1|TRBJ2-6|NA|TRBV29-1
CSVRDRVDGANVLTF
TGCAGCGTTAGGGACAGGGTGGATGGGGCCAACGTCCTGACTTTC
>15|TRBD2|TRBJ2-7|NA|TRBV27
CASSSWGGGAYEQYF
TGTGCCAGCAGTTCTTGGGGGGGAGGGGCCTACGAGCAGTACTTC
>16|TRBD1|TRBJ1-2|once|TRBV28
CASSLSWDRGLYGYTF
TGTGCCAGCAGTTTAAGTTGGGACAGGGGGCTTTATGGCTACACCTTC
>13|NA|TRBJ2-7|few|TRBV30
CAWSVRREREQYF
TGTGCCTGGAGTGTACGACGGGAGAGGGAGCAGTACTTC
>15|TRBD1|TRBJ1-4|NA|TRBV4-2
CASSRDRGLNEKLFF
TGTGCCAGCAGCCGAGACAGGGGCCTTAATGAAAAACTGTTTTTT
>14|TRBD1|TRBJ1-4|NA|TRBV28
CASSPDRGNEKLFF
TGTGCCAGCAGTCCCGACAGGGGGAATGAAAAACTGTTTTTT
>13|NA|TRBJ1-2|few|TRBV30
CASPQGDRYGYTF
TGTGCCTCCCCCCAGGGTGATCGGTATGGCTACACCTTC
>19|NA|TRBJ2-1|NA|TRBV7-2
CASSLVTGVHPSSYNEQFF
TGTGCCAGCAGCTTAGTGACGGGGGTTCACCCTAGCTCCTACAATGAGCAGTTCTTC
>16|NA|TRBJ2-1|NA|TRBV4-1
CASNQRWGLSHNEQFF
TGCGCCAGCAACCAACGATGGGGACTTTCCCACAATGAGCAGTTCTTC
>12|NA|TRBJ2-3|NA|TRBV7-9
CSSTPRADTQYF
TGTTCCAGCACTCCGAGAGCGGATACGCAGTATTTT
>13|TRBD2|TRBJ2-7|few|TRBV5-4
CASRPGTSLEQYF
TGTGCCAGCAGGCCCGGGACTAGCCTCGAGCAGTACTTC
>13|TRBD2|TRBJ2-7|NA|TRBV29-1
CSGGTSGGEEQYF
TGCAGCGGCGGGACTAGCGGGGGTGAAGAGCAGTACTTC
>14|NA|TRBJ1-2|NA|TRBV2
CASSADRAFDGYTF
TGTGCCAGCAGTGCGGACAGAGCGTTCGATGGCTACACCTTC
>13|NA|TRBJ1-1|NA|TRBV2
CASSAPVNTEAFF
TGTGCCAGCAGTGCCCCGGTGAACACTGAAGCTTTCTTT
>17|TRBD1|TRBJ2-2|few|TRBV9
CASSAPPGQLNTGELFF
TGTGCCAGCAGCGCGCCGCCGGGACAGCTGAACACCGGGGAGCTGTTTTTT
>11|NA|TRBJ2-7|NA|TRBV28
CASSLTEEQYF
TGTGCCAGCAGTTTGACGGAGGAGCAGTATTTC
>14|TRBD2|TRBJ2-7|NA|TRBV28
CASGMTSGPHEQYF
TGTGCCAGCGGAATGACTAGCGGTCCGCACGAGCAGTACTTC
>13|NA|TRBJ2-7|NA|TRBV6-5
CASSYPGSYEQYF
TGTGCCAGCAGTTACCCAGGCTCCTACGAGCAGTACTTC
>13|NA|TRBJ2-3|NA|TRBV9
CASSGRGTDTQYF
TGTGCCAGCAGCGGGAGGGGAACAGATACGCAGTATTTT
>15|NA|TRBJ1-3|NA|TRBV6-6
CASSYGQGTGNTIYF
TGTGCCAGCAGTTACGGGCAGGGAACCGGAAACACCATATATTTT
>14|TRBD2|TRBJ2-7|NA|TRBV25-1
CASSEPGGAYEQYF
TGTGCCAGCAGTGAACCCGGGGGGGCCTACGAGCAGTACTTC
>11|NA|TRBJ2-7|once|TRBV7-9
CASSRSYEQYF
TGTGCCAGCAGCCGCTCCTACGAGCAGTACTTC
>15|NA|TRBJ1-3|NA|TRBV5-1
CASSQGPSSGNTIYF
TGCGCCAGCAGCCAGGGGCCCAGCTCTGGAAACACCATATATTTT
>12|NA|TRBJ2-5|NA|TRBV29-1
CSYTTGSSEQYF
TGCAGCTACACGACGGGGTCGAGTGAGCAGTACTTC
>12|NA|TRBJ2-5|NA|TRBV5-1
CASSDSSETQYF
TGCGCCAGCTCGGACAGTTCAGAGACCCAGTACTTC
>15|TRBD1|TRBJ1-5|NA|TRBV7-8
CASSPRDSLGQPQHF
TGTGCCAGCAGCCCACGGGACAGCTTGGGACAGCCCCAGCATTTT
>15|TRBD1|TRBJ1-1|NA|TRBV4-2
CASSQDGRTGTEAFF
TGTGCCAGCAGCCAAGATGGGCGGACAGGTACTGAAGCTTTCTTT
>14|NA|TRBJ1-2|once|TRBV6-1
CASSRVGSEEGYTF
TGTGCCAGCAGTCGGGTTGGGTCCGAAGAGGGCTACACCTTC
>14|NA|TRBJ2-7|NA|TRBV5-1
CASSSSPARYEQYF
TGCGCCAGCAGCTCATCCCCCGCCAGATACGAGCAGTACTTC
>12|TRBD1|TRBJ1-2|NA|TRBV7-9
CSSIGTGYGYTF
TGTTCCAGCATCGGGACAGGGTATGGCTACACCTTC
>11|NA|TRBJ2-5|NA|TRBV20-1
CSANRQETQYF
TGCAGTGCTAATCGTCAAGAGACCCAGTACTTC
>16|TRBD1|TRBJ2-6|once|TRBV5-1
CASRRTGITGANVLTF
TGCGCCAGCAGACGGACAGGGATAACCGGGGCCAACGTCCTGACTTTC
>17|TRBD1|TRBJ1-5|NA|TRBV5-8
CASSSTSGTGGNQPQHF
TGTGCCAGCAGCTCAACTTCCGGGACAGGGGGCAATCAGCCCCAGCATTTT
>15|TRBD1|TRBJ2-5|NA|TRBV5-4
CASSHRDSSKRTQYF
TGTGCCAGCAGCCACCGGGACAGCAGTAAGAGGACCCAGTACTTC
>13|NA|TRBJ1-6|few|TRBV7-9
CASSPGPLSPLHF
TGTGCCAGCAGTCCTGGGCCTCTTTCACCCCTCCACTTT
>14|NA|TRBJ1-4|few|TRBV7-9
CASSFGRGSGKLFF
TGTGCCAGCAGCTTCGGACGGGGATCCGGAAAACTGTTTTTT